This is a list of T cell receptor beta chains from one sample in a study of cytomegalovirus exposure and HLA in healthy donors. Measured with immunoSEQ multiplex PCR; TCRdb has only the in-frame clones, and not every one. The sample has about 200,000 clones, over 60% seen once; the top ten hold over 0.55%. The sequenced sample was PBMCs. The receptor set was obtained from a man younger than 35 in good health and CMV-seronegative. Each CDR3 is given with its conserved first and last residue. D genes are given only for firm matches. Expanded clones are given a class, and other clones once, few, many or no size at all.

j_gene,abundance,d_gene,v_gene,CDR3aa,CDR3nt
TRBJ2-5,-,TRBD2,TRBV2,CASSTSGPGTQYF,TGTGCCAGCAGTACTAGCGGCCCAGGGACCCAGTACTTC
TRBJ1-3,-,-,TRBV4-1,CASSQDTGYGNTIYF,TGCGCCAGCAGCCAAGATACAGGGTACGGAAACACCATATATTTT
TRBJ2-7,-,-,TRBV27,CASSLTSGRSFLYEQYF,TGTGCCAGCAGTTTAACCAGCGGCAGATCTTTTCTCTACGAGCAGTACTTC
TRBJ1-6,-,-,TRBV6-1,CASSDRQSTYNSPLHF,TGTGCCAGCAGTGACAGACAGTCAACCTATAATTCACCCCTCCACTTT
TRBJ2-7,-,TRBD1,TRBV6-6,CASRMDRDAYEQYF,TGTGCCAGCAGGATGGACAGGGACGCCTACGAGCAGTACTTC
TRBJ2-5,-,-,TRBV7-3,CASSPGGRVGQTQYF,TGTGCCAGCAGCCCAGGGGGGCGGGTGGGGCAGACCCAGTACTTC
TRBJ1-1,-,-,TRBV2,CASSPGGGTEAFF,TGTGCCAGCAGCCCGGGGGGGGGCACTGAAGCTTTCTTT
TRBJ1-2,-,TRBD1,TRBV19,CASRRQGAFGYTF,TGTGCCAGTAGGAGACAGGGGGCGTTTGGCTACACCTTC
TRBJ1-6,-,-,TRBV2,CASSERRGPNSPLHF,TGTGCCAGCAGTGAACGGAGGGGCCCTAACTCACCCCTCCACTTT
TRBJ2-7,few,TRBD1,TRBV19,CASSTTGGGYEQYF,TGTGCCAGTAGTACTACAGGGGGCGGTTACGAGCAGTACTTC
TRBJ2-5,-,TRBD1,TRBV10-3,CAIRGDSLTQYF,TGTGCCATCAGAGGGGACAGCCTGACCCAGTACTTC
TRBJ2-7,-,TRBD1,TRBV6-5,CASSYSGTGSYEQYF,TGTGCCAGCAGTTACTCAGGGACAGGGAGCTACGAGCAGTACTTC
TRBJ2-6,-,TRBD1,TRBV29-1,CSVARTGTGANVLTF,TGCAGCGTGGCCCGGACAGGGACTGGGGCCAACGTCCTGACTTTC
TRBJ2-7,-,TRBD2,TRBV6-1,CASSDLAGGLSYEQYF,TGTGCCAGCAGTGATTTAGCGGGAGGGCTTAGCTACGAGCAGTACTTC
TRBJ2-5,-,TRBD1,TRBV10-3,CATTDRGQETQYF,TGTGCCACTACGGACAGGGGGCAAGAGACCCAGTACTTC
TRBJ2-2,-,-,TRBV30,CAWSITNTGELFF,TGTGCCTGGAGTATAACGAACACCGGGGAGCTGTTTTTT
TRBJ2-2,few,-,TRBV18,CASSPPSANTGELFF,TGTGCCAGCTCACCACCGTCGGCGAACACCGGGGAGCTGTTTTTT
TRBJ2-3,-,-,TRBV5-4,CASSAGQTGDTQYF,TGTGCCAGCAGCGCGGGGCAAACCGGAGATACGCAGTATTTT
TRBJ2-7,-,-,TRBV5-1,CASSSNRGGDEQYF,TGCGCCAGCAGCTCCAATCGGGGAGGCGACGAGCAGTACTTC
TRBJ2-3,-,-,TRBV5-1,CASSSGFGTDTQYF,TGCGCCAGCAGCTCAGGGTTTGGCACAGATACGCAGTATTTT
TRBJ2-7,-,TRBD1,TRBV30,CAWHSRGPYEQYF,TGTGCCTGGCACTCCAGGGGGCCCTACGAGCAGTACTTC
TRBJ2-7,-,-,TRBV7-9,CASSPAGGLSSYEQYF,TGTGCCAGCAGTCCTGCGGGCGGATTAAGCTCCTACGAGCAGTACTTC
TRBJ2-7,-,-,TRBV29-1,CSVGTIDEQYF,TGCAGCGTTGGGACTATCGACGAGCAGTACTTC
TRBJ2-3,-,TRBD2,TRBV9,CASSSRAGGAPDTQYF,TGTGCCAGCAGCTCCAGGGCGGGAGGGGCCCCAGATACGCAGTATTTT
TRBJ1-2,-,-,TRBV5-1,CASSLSTAGYGYTF,TGCGCCAGCAGCTTGTCGACAGCGGGGTATGGCTACACCTTC
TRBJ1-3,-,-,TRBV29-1,CSVRQTAGNTIYF,TGCAGCGTCCGACAGACGGCTGGAAACACCATATATTTT
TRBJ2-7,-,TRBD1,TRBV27,CASSRLGQGWVEQYF,TGTGCCAGCAGTCGCCTGGGACAGGGGTGGGTCGAGCAGTACTTC
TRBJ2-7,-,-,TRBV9,CASSDDNSYEQYF,TGTGCCAGCAGCGATGACAACTCCTACGAGCAGTACTTC
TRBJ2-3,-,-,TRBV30,CAWSASQGGADTQYF,TGTGCCTGGAGTGCCTCACAGGGGGGGGCAGATACGCAGTATTTT
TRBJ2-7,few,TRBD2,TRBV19,CASSGSLAGEHEQYF,TGTGCCAGTAGTGGTAGTCTAGCGGGAGAACACGAGCAGTACTTC
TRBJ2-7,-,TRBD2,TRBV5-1,CASSSGGRGEQYF,TGCGCCAGCAGCTCCGGGGGGAGAGGCGAGCAGTACTTC
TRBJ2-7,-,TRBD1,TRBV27,CASSRDSTYEQYF,TGTGCCAGCAGCCGGGACAGCACCTACGAGCAGTACTTC
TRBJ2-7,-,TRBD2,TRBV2,CASSVNRGGKDYEQYF,TGTGCCAGCAGTGTTAATAGGGGAGGGAAGGACTACGAGCAGTACTTC
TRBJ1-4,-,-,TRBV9,CASSAGFSTNEKLFF,TGTGCCAGCAGCGCCGGGTTCTCAACTAATGAAAAACTGTTTTTT
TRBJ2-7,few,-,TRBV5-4,CASSLGGDEQYF,TGTGCCAGCAGCTTGGGGGGCGACGAGCAGTACTTC
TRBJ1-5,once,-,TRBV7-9,CASSPSLGGSNQPQHF,TGTGCCAGCAGCCCAAGCCTCGGGGGAAGCAATCAGCCCCAGCATTTT
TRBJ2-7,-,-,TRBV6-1,CASRSGSSYEQYF,TGTGCCAGCAGGTCAGGATCCTCCTACGAGCAGTACTTC
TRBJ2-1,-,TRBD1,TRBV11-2,CASSLEIGQGLDNEQFF,TGTGCCAGCAGCTTAGAGATCGGACAGGGCTTGGACAATGAGCAGTTCTTC
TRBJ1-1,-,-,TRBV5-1,CASSKGQLNTEAFF,TGCGCCAGCAGCAAAGGACAGCTGAACACTGAAGCTTTCTTT
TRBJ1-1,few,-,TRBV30,CAWTGQNTEAFF,TGTGCCTGGACGGGACAGAACACTGAAGCTTTCTTT
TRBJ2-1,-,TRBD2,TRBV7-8,CASSFLPSGRNYNEQFF,TGTGCCAGCAGCTTCCTTCCCAGCGGGAGGAACTACAATGAGCAGTTCTTC
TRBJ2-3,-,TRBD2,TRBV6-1,CASSETGGGPDTQYF,TGTGCCAGCAGTGAAACGGGAGGAGGCCCAGATACGCAGTATTTT
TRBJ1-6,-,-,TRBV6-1,CASSEAGGNSPLHF,TGTGCCAGCAGTGAAGCGGGGGGTAATTCACCCCTCCACTTT
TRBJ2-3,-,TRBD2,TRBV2,CASSARTSGRTDTQYF,TGTGCCAGCAGTGCAAGGACTAGCGGGAGAACAGATACGCAGTATTTT
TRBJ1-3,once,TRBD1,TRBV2,CASSVTGQSGNTIYF,TGTGCCAGCAGTGTGACAGGGCAGTCTGGAAACACCATATATTTT
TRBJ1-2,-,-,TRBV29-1,CSVERVPEGDGYTF,TGCAGCGTTGAGCGGGTCCCCGAGGGGGATGGCTACACCTTC
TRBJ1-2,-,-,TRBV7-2,CASSLGSLSPGGYTF,TGTGCCAGCAGCTTAGGTAGCCTCTCTCCGGGGGGCTACACCTTC